The entry below describes one TCR beta chain. This receptor's antigen is unknown. Per-base qualities were not stored, and no clone one base away is much larger. These data come from a study of beta chain features in type 1 diabetes (dated by TCRdb to the late 2010s). Turning to the overall study: No differences in mean age, gender distribution, total cell number or subset yield were found between patients and healthy donors. A total of some 100,000,000 sorted cells were examined across all samples, and the number of cells per subset was strongly correlated with RNA yield. The study compared the TCRB repertoires of sorted circulating CD4+ T cell subsets in recently diagnosed type 1 diabetes patients with those in matched healthy donors. Regulatory and stem cell-like memory subsets were obtained from only 8 patients and about eight healthy donors, while naive and central memory subsets were obtained from all 30 or so donors. Results and caveats for the whole study, not just this receptor: Because cDNA was sequenced instead of genomic DNA, highly expressing activated cells could be over-represented, though the groups showed no difference in activation or CD3 levels. HLA sub-analyses involved small numbers of individuals, so any influence of HLA type on TCRB rearrangement remained unresolved. Shorter templates might be favored by PCR, yet because patient and control samples were amplified and corrected together, any such skew would affect both groups equally. A moderate but significant shortening of TCRB CDR3 length was observed in type 1 diabetes patients in all four CD4+ subsets. Fewer insertions and more nucleotide deletions at VDJ recombination sites were observed in patients with type 1 diabetes, implying thymic rearrangement abnormalities. Naive, central memory and regulatory TCRB repertoires appeared to be more alike among patients than among healthy donors.

From each donor, a single peripheral blood sample of about 110 mL on average was drawn into heparinised tubes. Naive, central memory, regulatory and stem cell-like memory CD4+ T cells were sorted on a BD FACSAria II using a panel including CD45RO, CCR7, CD25, CD127, CD95 and CD27. All sorted populations exceeded 95% purity. PBMCs were isolated immediately by Lymphoprep density gradient centrifugation and stained directly without culture. To minimize batch effects, samples were stained and sorted in pairs, one healthy donor with one patient per experiment. All of the isolated RNA was reverse transcribed with the High Capacity cDNA Reverse Transcription Kit, so expressed TCRB transcripts were sequenced. Deep immunoSEQ sequencing was performed on naive, central memory and regulatory T cell samples, with an average of roughly 3.6 million total reads per sample. After sorted cells were lysed in RLT buffer, RNA was extracted with DNase-treated RNeasy Micro or Mini kits, with the choice depending on cell number. To prevent cross-contamination, each cell subset was processed individually, whereas patient and healthy donor samples were processed jointly. TCRB sequences were amplified from cDNA with the immunoSEQ multiplex PCR, producing 87-bp fragments spanning the CDR3 region. Sequencing of the amplicons was performed on the Illumina HiSeq platform. Concerning the study's data processing: PCR bias was computationally corrected using synthetic template baselines, reads within Hamming distance 2 were collapsed, and singletons that could not be merged were discarded. By aligning reads against IMGT, V, D and J genes, CDR3 length, and insertions or deletions at six rearrangement sites were assigned. Within each subset, clonotype counts were normalized to sorted cell number, after which true diversity and Gini coefficients were computed with the tcR R package. The overlap coefficient, calculated on TCRB nucleotide sequences, was used to measure repertoire sharing. TCRdb took this table from immuneACCESS and kept in-frame rearrangements with V and J called. Such tables lack part of the clones; where checked against another copy, unresolved V genes explain under half of the gap, and the rest is unexplained. That table is the source of V, J and clone size, and D and trimming were worked out from the DNA. In all, the sample holds about 150,000 clones, and around 10% of those were seen once. The leading ten clones occupy about 2.1% of the sample.

This clonotype originated in a man in his late teens or twenties in good health. Material: central memory CD4+ T cells from blood.

The DNA is TGCAGCGTTGAAATAACACGGGAGACCCAGTACTTC. Protein translation: CSVEITRETQYF. The chain is assembled from TRBV29-1 and TRBJ2-5, with no confidently assigned D gene. The CDR3 covers 12 residues, taking in both the cysteine and the phenylalanine. The sequence is cut down to CDR3 DNA, 36 bases in frame from base 1. The germline V gene supplies CDR1 SQVTM and CDR2 ANQGSEA. Cut back by 2 bases and 5 bases, the V and J ends lie 9 bases apart.